These T cell receptor beta chains were read from a single sample in a study of CD8 T cells in Susac syndrome. TCRdb reanalysed the immunoSEQ multiplex PCR reads using MiXCR and keeps one entry per CDR3 protein. Altogether over 120,000 distinct CDR3 sequences are present, roughly 94% being singletons, with the ten largest covering about 0.14%. The material sequenced was CD4+ T cells from PBMCs. The source of these receptors is a human donor with Susac syndrome. Both conserved end residues are part of each CDR3. A D gene is named only where the DNA matches it firmly. The size field is filled for only some rows; it gives once, few, many or a size class.

j_call,v_call,clone_size,cdr3_length,d_call,cdr3_nt,cdr3_aa
TRBJ2-2,TRBV12-5,once,14,NA,TGTGCTAGCCAGTTCGGCCGAACCACCGGGGAGCTGTTTTTT,CASQFGRTTGELFF
TRBJ1-5,TRBV2,NA,16,TRBD1,TGTGCCAGCAGTGTTGCCAGAGGGGGCGGGGGTCAGCCCCAGCATTTT,CASSVARGGGGQPQHF
TRBJ1-1,TRBV5-4,NA,15,NA,TGTGCCAGCAGCTTGAAAGCAGGAACGAACACTGAAGCTTTCTTT,CASSLKAGTNTEAFF
TRBJ2-3,TRBV18,NA,15,NA,TGTGCCAGCTCACCACTCGCTCAGAGCACAGATACGCAGTATTTT,CASSPLAQSTDTQYF
TRBJ1-5,TRBV7-7,NA,12,NA,TGTGCTAGCAGCTCCTGTACTCAGCCCCAGCATTTT,CASSSCTQPQHF
TRBJ2-7,TRBV20-1,NA,12,NA,TGCAGTGCTAGAGATTTCTCGCACGAGCAGTACTTC,CSARDFSHEQYF
TRBJ1-2,TRBV27,NA,13,TRBD1,TGTGCCAGCAGTTCTGGGACAGGGTTCTCTTACACCTTC,CASSSGTGFSYTF
TRBJ1-6,TRBV11-2,NA,14,TRBD1,TGTGCCAGCACCGTATCGGGACAGTTTTCACCCCTCCACTTT,CASTVSGQFSPLHF
TRBJ1-3,TRBV5-1,NA,14,TRBD1,TGCGCCAGCAGCCCCGGACAGGGCCGGCACACCATATATTTT,CASSPGQGRHTIYF
TRBJ2-7,TRBV7-2,NA,14,NA,TGTGCCAGCAGCTTAAGTAGATACTCCTACGAGCAGTACTTC,CASSLSRYSYEQYF
TRBJ1-5,TRBV3-1,NA,14,NA,TGTGCCAGCAGCCAAGACAGGGGAAAGCAGCCCCAGCATTTT,CASSQDRGKQPQHF
TRBJ1-3,TRBV30,once,13,NA,TGTGCCTGGAGACCCTCGTCCGTCCGGACCATATATTTT,CAWRPSSVRTIYF
TRBJ2-6,TRBV5-6,NA,19,NA,TGTGCCAGCAGCTTGAATTTTGGCAAGGGAGGCTCTGGGGCCAACGTCCTGACTTTC,CASSLNFGKGGSGANVLTF
TRBJ2-7,TRBV4-1,NA,14,NA,TGCGCCAGCAGCTATTGGACTGGAACCTACGAGCAGTACTTC,CASSYWTGTYEQYF
TRBJ2-5,TRBV7-3,NA,13,NA,TGTGCCAGCAGCCCGCAAGGCCCTGAGACCCAGTACTTC,CASSPQGPETQYF
TRBJ1-1,TRBV15,NA,14,TRBD1,TGTGCCACCAAACAGGGGGCAATGAACACTGAAGCTTTCTTT,CATKQGAMNTEAFF
TRBJ2-2,TRBV7-9,NA,16,TRBD1,TGTGCCAGCAGCTCACCGGGACAGGGGAACACCGGGGAGCTGTTTTTT,CASSSPGQGNTGELFF
TRBJ1-5,TRBV7-2,NA,13,NA,TGTGCCAGCAGCTTAGTGTACGGCATAGAGGTTCATTTT,CASSLVYGIEVHF
TRBJ1-1,TRBV12-3/TRBV12-4,few,13,NA,TGTGCCAGCAGTTTGGAGGAGAACACTGAAGCTTTCTTT,CASSLEENTEAFF
TRBJ1-5,TRBV12-3/TRBV12-4,NA,14,TRBD1,TGTGCCAGCAGTTTGCGGGGACAGGGGCAGCCCCAGCATTTT,CASSLRGQGQPQHF
TRBJ1-3,TRBV2,NA,17,TRBD1,TGTGCCAGCAGTAAGAGACAGGGTTTGTTCTCTGGAAACACCATATATTTT,CASSKRQGLFSGNTIYF
TRBJ2-1,TRBV20-1,NA,14,TRBD1,TGCAGTGCGGCGAGAGACAGGGGGCCCTATGAGCAGTTCTTC,CSAARDRGPYEQFF
TRBJ2-5,TRBV12-5,NA,16,NA,TGTGCTAGTGGTTTGGGTGGACAGTGGGCCAGGGGGACCCAGTACTTC,CASGLGGQWARGTQYF
TRBJ2-3,TRBV15,NA,16,TRBD2,TGTGCCACCAGCAAGGAGTTGAGCGGGGGCACAGATACGCAGTATTTT,CATSKELSGGTDTQYF
TRBJ2-7,TRBV18,NA,14,NA,TGTGCCAGCTCACCTCGGGGGCTACCCTACGAGCAGTACTTC,CASSPRGLPYEQYF